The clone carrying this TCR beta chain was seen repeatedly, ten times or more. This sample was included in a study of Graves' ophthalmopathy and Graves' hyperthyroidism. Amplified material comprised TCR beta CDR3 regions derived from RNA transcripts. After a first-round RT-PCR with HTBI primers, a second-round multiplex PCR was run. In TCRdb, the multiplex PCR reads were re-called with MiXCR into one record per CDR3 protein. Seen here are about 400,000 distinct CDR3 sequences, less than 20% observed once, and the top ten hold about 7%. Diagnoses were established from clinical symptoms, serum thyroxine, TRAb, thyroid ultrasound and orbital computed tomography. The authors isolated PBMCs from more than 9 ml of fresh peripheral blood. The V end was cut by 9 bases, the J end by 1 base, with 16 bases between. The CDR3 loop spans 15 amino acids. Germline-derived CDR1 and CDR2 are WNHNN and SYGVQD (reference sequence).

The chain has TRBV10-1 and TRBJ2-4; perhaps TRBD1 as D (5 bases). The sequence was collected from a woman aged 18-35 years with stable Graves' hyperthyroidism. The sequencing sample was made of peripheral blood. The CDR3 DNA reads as TGCGCCAGATTAGCAGGGTATCGGGCCAAAAACATTCAGTACTTC. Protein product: CARLAGYRAKNIQYF.